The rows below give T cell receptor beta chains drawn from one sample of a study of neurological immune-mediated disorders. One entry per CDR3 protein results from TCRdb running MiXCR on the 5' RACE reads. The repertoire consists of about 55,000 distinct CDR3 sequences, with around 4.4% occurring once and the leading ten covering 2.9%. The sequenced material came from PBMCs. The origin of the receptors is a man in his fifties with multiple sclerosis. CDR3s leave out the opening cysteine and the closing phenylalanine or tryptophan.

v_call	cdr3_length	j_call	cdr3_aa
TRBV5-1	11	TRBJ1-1	ASSPDGIPEAF
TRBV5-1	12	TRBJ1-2	ASSLARGLDGYT
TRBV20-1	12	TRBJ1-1	SATRRGADTEAF
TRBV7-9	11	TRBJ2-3	ASSLESTDTQY
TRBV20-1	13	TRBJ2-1	SAHSGTSGLAEQF
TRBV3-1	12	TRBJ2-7	ASSPLAGVREQY
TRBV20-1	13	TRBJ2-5	SAIGGADPQETQY
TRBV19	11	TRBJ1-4	ASSADKHEKLF
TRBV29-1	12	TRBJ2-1	SVEDPGSVNEQF
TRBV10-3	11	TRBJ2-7	AMAGPPNYEQY
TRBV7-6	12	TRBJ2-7	ASSTEDRAHEQY
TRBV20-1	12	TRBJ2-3	SAIPGTGSNTQY
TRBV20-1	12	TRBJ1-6	SAPAQGPNSPLN
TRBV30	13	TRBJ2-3	AWNLEAGGSDTQY
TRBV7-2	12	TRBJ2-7	ASSRTSGRAEQY
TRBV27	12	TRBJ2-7	ASSPLGFSYEQY
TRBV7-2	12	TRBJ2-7	ASSLARDSYEQY
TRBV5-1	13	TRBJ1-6	ASSLGGGRDSPLH
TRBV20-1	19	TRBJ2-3	SARVGQISSGRALMTDTQY
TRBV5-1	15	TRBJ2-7	ASSPHPSPESTYEQY
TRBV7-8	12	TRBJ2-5	ASSFRGELKTQY
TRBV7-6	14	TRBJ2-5	ASSLAGLDSPPVMY
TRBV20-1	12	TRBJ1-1	SAKTRLGNTEAF
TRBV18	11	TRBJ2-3	ASSPDSTDTQY
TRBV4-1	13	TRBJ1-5	ASSQDALGNQPQN
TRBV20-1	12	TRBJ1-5	SASSRDGNQPQH
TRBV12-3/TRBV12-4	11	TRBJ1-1	ASSPTGFAEAF
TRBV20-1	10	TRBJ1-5	SALSGNQPQH
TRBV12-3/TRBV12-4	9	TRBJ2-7	ASSLRAEQY
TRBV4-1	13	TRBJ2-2	ASSPGQGATGELF
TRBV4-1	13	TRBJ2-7	ASSQGGAASYEQY
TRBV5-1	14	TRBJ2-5	ASSPGTSGDGGTQY
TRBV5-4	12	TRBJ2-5	ASSLAGTEETQY
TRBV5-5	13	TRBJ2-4	ASSLERLAKNIQY
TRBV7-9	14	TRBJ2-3	ASSYLAGASTDTQY
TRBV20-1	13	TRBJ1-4	SARDGRTTNEKLF
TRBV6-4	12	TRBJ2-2	ASSEAGGTGELF